This T cell receptor (beta chain) was recorded in a study of OX40 agonist ivuxolimab in advanced cancers. Some clones are missing from TCRdb's copy, which holds only in-frame ones; the method was immunoSEQ multiplex PCR. Here the sample spans fewer than 70,000 clones, 84% being singletons. This clone has just one count. The TCR sequence derives from an adult with an advanced solid tumor such as melanoma, head and neck, liver or kidney cancer. The source material was CD4+ or CD8+ T cells sorted from blood, sampled in a trial of the OX40 agonist ivuxolimab.

The CDR3 DNA sequence: TGTGCCAGCACCAATCCCCCCGGGGGCAATCAGCCCCAGCATTTT. Its protein is CASTNPPGGNQPQHF. The chain joins TRBV7-2 to TRBJ1-5; no clear D gene. V shed 7 bases and J shed 2 bases, with 15 bases lying between them. This CDR3 is built from 15 residues. The germline CDR1 and CDR2 sequences are SGHTA and FQGNSA.